The entry below gives a single TCR beta chain sequence along with its context. These data come from a study of T cell changes during pregnancy in multiple sclerosis. Produced via immunoSEQ multiplex PCR; TCRdb's table is partial and in-frame only. This sample has 100,000 or so clones, with about 91% found just once. This CDR3 comprises 14 residues. Germline V lookup: CDR1 SGHVS, CDR2 FNYEAQ. V was pared by 5 bases and J by 5 bases, with 8 bases of the junction left unmatched. The sequence derives from a female donor with multiple sclerosis, enrolled in a pregnancy study. The genes are TRBV7-6 and TRBJ1-1, with 7 bases lining up with TRBD1. Here the sequenced sample was peripheral blood, taken in the second trimester of pregnancy. The CDR3 loop reads CASSRDLRGTEAFF. The CDR3 DNA sequence: TGTGCCAGCAGCAGGGACCTCAGGGGGACTGAAGCTTTCTTT.